The 27 T cell receptor beta chains below all came from one sample that was sequenced in a study of post-analysis software for immune sequencing data. Tagging with unique molecular identifiers was a feature of the TCR beta cDNA libraries. TCRdb reprocessed the PCR reads via MiXCR and lists one record per CDR3 protein. The profile shows fewer than 850,000 distinct CDR3 sequences, 25% to 30% of them singletons. Their cognate antigens are unknown. Study-wide points: Among 5 or 6 TRBV segments more frequent in patients than controls were TRBV5-6, TRBV5-1 and TRBV20-1.

Source material: blood. These receptors originate from a girl between 10 and 17 years old with multiple sclerosis.

The V call is TRBV28, the J call TRBJ2-3, with 8 positions matching TRBD1. V was pared by 8 bases and J by 0 bases, with 7 bases of the junction left unmatched. CDR3 size: 15 residues. Germline CDR1 is MDHEN and CDR2 is SYDVKM. The CDR3 spells CASLGTGYSTDTQYF. The CDR3 DNA reads as TGTGCCAGCCTGGGGACAGGTTATAGCACAGATACGCAGTATTTT.

The chain combines TRBV2 with TRBJ1-1, with D possibly being TRBD1 (5 bases). CDR3 length equals 12 residues. CDR1 is SNHLY, CDR2 FYNNEI, per germline. V lost 9 bases to trimming and J lost 1 base, with 9 bases between them. CDR3 coding DNA: TGTGCCAGAAAAGACAGGAACACTGAAGCTTTCTTT. Translation: CARKDRNTEAFF. Full variable domain (outside the CDR3, taken from reference TRBV2 and TRBJ1-1): EPEVTQTPSHQVTQMGQEVILRCVPISNHLYFYWYRQILGQKVEFLVSFYNNEISEKSEIFDDQFSVERPDGSNFTLKIRSTKLEDSAMYFCARKDRNTEAFFGQGTRLTVV.

This chain joins TRBV11-2 and TRBJ2-3; 7 bases agree with TRBD2. CDR1 and CDR2 from the germline V gene are SGHAT and FQNNGV. The V segment lost 6 bases and the J segment 1 base; nucleotides outside the gene matches: 25. The CDR3 has 21 residues. Here the CDR3 reads CASRAMYGGREGTHRTDTQYF. Written as DNA, the CDR3 is TGTGCCAGCAGAGCGATGTACGGGGGGAGAGAGGGCACCCACCGCACAGATACGCAGTATTTT. Supplemented by reference TRBV11-2 and TRBJ2-3, the full variable domain reads EAGVAQSPRYKIIEKRQSVAFWCNPISGHATLYWYQQILGQGPKLLIQFQNNGVVDDSQLPKDRFSAERLKGVDSTLKIQPAKLEDSAVYLCASRAMYGGREGTHRTDTQYFGPGTRLTVL.

The chain is built from TRBV6-1 and TRBJ1-1; 8 positions match TRBD1. J gave up 0 bases and V 10 bases, and 7 bases lay outside the gene matches. Germline V lookup: CDR1 MNHNS, CDR2 SASEGT. This CDR3 comprises 14 residues. The CDR3 protein is CATTNRGVNTEAFF. The CDR3 region has the DNA TGTGCCACTACAAACAGGGGGGTGAACACTGAAGCTTTCTTT.

V is TRBV6-5 and J is TRBJ2-1; 7 bases fit TRBD2. V lost 8 bases, J lost 4 bases, and 11 bases stayed unmatched. Germline values: CDR1 MNHEY, CDR2 SVGAGI. CDR3 length: 15 residues. CDR3 sequence: CASGPGLAVYNEQFF. The CDR3 DNA follows: TGTGCCAGCGGGCCAGGGCTAGCGGTTTACAATGAGCAGTTCTTC.

The chain links TRBV2 to TRBJ2-1, with TRBD2 as a possible D gene (5 bases). V lost 2 bases and J 5 bases, leaving 19 bases between the germline ends. Per the germline V gene, CDR1 is SNHLY and CDR2 is FYNNEI. The CDR3 sequence is 17 residues long. CDR3 DNA sequence: TGTGCCAGCAGTGAATTGGGTCGGGGATTGGGTCACAATGAGCAGTTCTTC. Protein: CASSELGRGLGHNEQFF.

The chain couples TRBV20-1 to TRBJ1-3, with TRBD1 matching over 7 bases. The CDR3 runs 13 residues. Losses at the gene ends were 6 bases for V and 1 base for J; bases not matched to a gene: 3. CDR1 and CDR2 (germline): DFQATT, SNEGSKA (reference sequence). CDR3 in amino acids: CSAVQGSGNTIYF. CDR3 DNA sequence: TGCAGTGCCGTACAGGGGTCTGGAAACACCATATATTTT.

This clonotype was seen a handful of times. The V gene is TRBV21-1, the J gene TRBJ1-1. TRBV21-1 is flagged as a pseudogene. The CDR3 totals 12 residues. In DNA form, the CDR3 reads TGTGCCAGCAAGAGGTGGGGCACTGAAGCTTTCTTT. Translation: CASKRWGTEAFF.

This chain links TRBV7-2 with TRBJ2-1; 10 bases are shared with TRBD2. CDR1 is SGHTA, CDR2 FQGNSA, per germline. The J segment lost 9 bases and the V segment lost 6 bases, leaving 8 bases of the junction unmatched. The length of the CDR3 is 14 residues. The CDR3 nucleotides read TGTGCCAGCAGACCGAGCGGGGGGGAGGTTGAGCAGTTCTTC. It specifies CASRPSGGEVEQFF.

The chain combines TRBV20-1 with TRBJ2-4; D unresolved. The better agreement between TRBJ2-7 and the DNA end casts doubt on the J call. The CDR3 contains 12 residues. Looked up from germline, CDR1 is DFQATT and CDR2 is SNEGSKA (reference sequence). CDR3 coding DNA: TGCAGTGCTAGAGGGCACCTCTACGAGCAGTACTTC. The encoded protein is CSARGHLYEQYF.

The table lists this clonotype with a few counts. V is TRBV7-9 and J is TRBJ1-6, with D possibly matching TRBD1 (6 bases). In germline, CDR1 is SEHNR, CDR2 FQNEAQ (reference sequence). The CDR3 totals 17 residues. Trimming pared 2 bases from V and 6 bases from J, leaving 17 bases between. CDR3 protein: CASSLNPYRVPNSPLHF. As DNA, the CDR3 is TGTGCCAGCAGCTTAAACCCGTACAGGGTGCCTAATTCACCCCTCCACTTT.

This clonotype was counted only a few times. The chain joins TRBV28 to TRBJ2-1; D gene unclear. The CDR3 is 15 amino acids. Per the germline V gene, CDR1 is MDHEN and CDR2 is SYDVKM. V was cut by 4 bases and J by 2 bases, with 12 bases left in between. The CDR3 loop is CASSSNWAPYNEQFF. The CDR3 coding sequence is TGTGCCAGCAGTTCTAACTGGGCCCCCTACAATGAGCAGTTCTTC.

The count of this clonotype is one. The J gene is TRBJ1-2, the V gene TRBV7-9, with D unclear. V lost 6 bases and J lost 8, with 13 bases in between. The CDR3 is 12 residues long. The germline V gene encodes CDR1 SEHNR and CDR2 FQNEAQ (reference sequence). In nucleotides, the CDR3 is TGTGCCAGCAGAAATCCTTCAGGCGGCTACACCTTC. Protein sequence: CASRNPSGGYTF.

This clonotype was counted only a few times. The chain joins TRBV5-1 to TRBJ2-6, with D tentatively TRBD2 (5 bases). Trimming took off 8 bases at V and 1 base at J, with 13 bases between the two ends. Germline values: CDR1 SGHRS, CDR2 YFSETQ. This CDR3 is built from 15 residues. The CDR3 protein is CARTGKKSGANVLTF. The CDR3 nucleotides read TGCGCCAGAACGGGGAAGAAGTCTGGGGCCAACGTCCTGACTTTC.

This clonotype was counted a few times. The rearrangement joins TRBV4-3 to TRBJ2-7; D remains ambiguous. The V end lost 3 bases, the J end lost 4 bases, and 16 bases lay between the germline ends. This CDR3 spans 15 amino acids. The V gene's germline CDR1 is LGHNA and CDR2 YSLEER. CDR3 protein: CASSQDQSVSYEQYF. The CDR3 coding sequence is TGCGCCAGCAGCCAGGACCAGTCGGTCTCTTACGAGCAGTACTTC.

A few counts support this clonotype. The chain has TRBV29-1 and TRBJ2-3; D possibly corresponds to TRBD2 (6 bases). This CDR3 is 12 amino acids long. The germline V gene encodes CDR1 SQVTM and CDR2 ANQGSEA. V lost 7 bases to trimming and J lost 3 bases, with 11 bases between them. The CDR3 nucleotides are TGCAGCGGCGGGGTAGGGACAGATACGCAGTATTTT. This sequence encodes CSGGVGTDTQYF.

This clonotype occurred a few times. The V call is TRBV4-1, the J call TRBJ1-1, with D possibly TRBD1 on 5 matching bases. Germline values: CDR1 MGHRA, CDR2 YSYEKL. V was trimmed by 3 bases and J by 5 bases, leaving 16 bases between them. The CDR3 runs to 15 residues. CDR3 DNA: TGCGCCAGCAGCCAGGGAGCAGGGAGTGGGACTGAAGCTTTCTTT. It is translated as CASSQGAGSGTEAFF.

This clonotype was counted many times. The genes are TRBV7-9 and TRBJ2-6; D ambiguous. V lost 0 bases and J lost 4, with 10 bases in between. CDR3 length: 16 amino acids. The germline gives CDR1 SEHNR, CDR2 FQNEAQ (reference sequence). The CDR3: CASSLASGSGANVLTF. Written as DNA, the CDR3 is TGTGCCAGCAGCTTAGCGTCTGGGTCCGGGGCCAACGTCCTGACTTTC.

The chain combines TRBV20-1 with TRBJ2-7; D remains ambiguous. Germline CDR1 DFQATT, CDR2 SNEGSKA (reference sequence). The V gene lost 0 bases and the J gene lost 5 bases, with 11 bases spanning the gap. The CDR3 runs to 13 residues. For the CDR3, the DNA is TGCAGTGCTAGAGATCTTACGGACGACGAGCAGTACTTC. Translating it yields CSARDLTDDEQYF.

The rearrangement uses TRBV20-1 and TRBJ1-2; D unresolved. This CDR3 contains 10 residues. Looked up from germline, CDR1 is DFQATT and CDR2 is SNEGSKA (reference sequence). The CDR3 loop is CRSTEYGYTF. In DNA, the CDR3 is TGCAGGTCGACTGAGTATGGCTACACCTTC.

The chain links TRBV20-1 to TRBJ1-2; perhaps TRBD1 as D (6 bases). Germline V gene lookup returns CDR1 DFQATT and CDR2 SNEGSKA (reference sequence). CDR3 length: 17 amino acids. The V end lost 0 bases, the J end lost 0 bases, and 17 bases lay between the germline ends. The DNA of the CDR3 is TGCAGTGCTAGAGACACACGTTGGGGGCGATCTAACTATGGCTACACCTTC. It specifies CSARDTRWGRSNYGYTF.

This rearrangement joins TRBV7-9 to TRBJ1-2; D uncertain. The CDR3 sequence is 13 residues long. V was shortened by 3 bases and J by 3 bases, with 8 bases between the two germline ends. The V gene's germline CDR1 is SEHNR and CDR2 FQNEAQ (reference sequence). The CDR3 DNA reads as TGTGCCAGCAGCTTGCCAGCCTACTATGGCTACACCTTC. Its protein is CASSLPAYYGYTF.

This clonotype has a handful of counts. The chain joins TRBV7-2 to TRBJ1-5, with D unclear. Trimming shortened V by 1 base and J by 9 bases, and 10 bases separated the two germline ends. Germline V gene data show CDR1 as SGHTA and CDR2 as FQGNSA. CDR3 length: 13 residues. This CDR3 reads CASSLGTAGPQHF. Written as DNA, the CDR3 is TGTGCCAGCAGCTTAGGGACGGCGGGGCCCCAGCATTTT.

The rearrangement uses TRBV7-8 and TRBJ2-3; unclear D gene. V was pared by 0 bases and J by 8 bases, with 6 bases between. The CDR3 has 12 amino acids. CDR1 SGHVS and CDR2 FQNEAQ come from the germline V gene. The CDR3 is CASSLAATTQYF. Written as DNA, the CDR3 is TGTGCCAGCAGCTTAGCGGCAACTACGCAGTATTTT. The full variable domain, completed using reference TRBV7-8 and TRBJ2-3, is GAGVSQSPRYKVAKRGQDVALRCDPISGHVSLFWYQQALGQGPEFLTYFQNEAQLDKSGLPSDRFFAERPEGSVSTLKIQRTQQEDSAVYLCASSLAATTQYFGPGTRLTVL.

This clonotype was counted a few times. The chain combines TRBV6-1 with TRBJ2-5; the match to TRBD2 covers 9 bases. Trimming cost V 5 bases and J 0 bases; bases outside gene matches: 4. Germline V lookup: CDR1 MNHNS, CDR2 SASEGT. CDR3 length equals 15 residues. The CDR3 loop is CASSLRGGYQETQYF. The CDR3 DNA is TGTGCCAGCAGTCTGCGGGGGGGATACCAAGAGACCCAGTACTTC.

This chain uses TRBV29-1 with TRBJ2-5; 9 bases map to TRBD2. From germline, CDR1 is SQVTM and CDR2 ANQGSEA. CDR3 length equals 12 residues. V gave up 6 bases and J gave up 3 bases; unmatched junction bases: 2. In DNA form, the CDR3 reads TGCAGCGTCCGACTAGCGGAAGAGACCCAGTACTTC. Protein product: CSVRLAEETQYF.

The chain is built from TRBV7-2 and TRBJ2-7, with D possibly called TRBD1 or TRBD2 (5 bases each). In germline, CDR1 is SGHTA, CDR2 FQGNSA. V shed 1 base and J shed 3 bases, with 10 bases lying between them. This CDR3 is 14 amino acids long. The CDR3 protein is CASSLGGYLYEQYF. The CDR3 DNA follows: TGTGCCAGCAGCTTAGGGGGGTACCTCTACGAGCAGTACTTC.